These 13 T cell receptor beta chains were all obtained from the same sample, sequenced in a study of OX40 agonist ivuxolimab in advanced cancers. Generated by immunoSEQ multiplex PCR, the TCRdb table keeps only in-frame clones and is missing some. This table has around 80,000 clones, 75% to 90% appearing once. Sequenced here: CD4+ or CD8+ T cells sorted from blood, sampled in a trial of the OX40 agonist ivuxolimab. The receptors here all came from an adult with an advanced solid tumor such as melanoma, head and neck, liver or kidney cancer.

This clone is a singleton in its sample. This sequence joins TRBV11-3 and TRBJ2-2; 13 bases are shared with TRBD2. CDR1 is SGHNT, CDR2 YENEEA, per germline. The CDR3 extends over 18 amino acids. The ends lost 5 bases at V and 3 bases at J; junction bases unmatched: 9. The CDR3 loop is CASSPSSGLAGDTGELFF. The CDR3 DNA follows: TGTGCCAGCAGCCCTAGTAGCGGACTAGCGGGGGACACCGGGGAGCTGTTTTTT.

V gene TRBV2 combines with J gene TRBJ1-5; 12 bases line up with TRBD1. This CDR3 has 16 amino acids. The germline gives CDR1 SNHLY, CDR2 FYNNEI. The J segment lost 7 bases and the V segment lost 5 bases, leaving 9 bases of the junction unmatched. Written as DNA, the CDR3 is TGTGCCAGCAGTTACACCGGGACAGGGGGCGACCAGCCCCAGCATTTT. As protein: CASSYTGTGGDQPQHF. The full variable domain, completed using reference TRBV2 and TRBJ1-5, is EPEVTQTPSHQVTQMGQEVILRCVPISNHLYFYWYRQILGQKVEFLVSFYNNEISEKSEIFDDQFSVERPDGSNFTLKIRSTKLEDSAMYFCASSYTGTGGDQPQHFGDGTRLSIL.

This clone was observed a handful of times. This chain uses TRBV25-1 with TRBJ2-1; the D is unclear. CDR1 and CDR2 from the germline V gene are MGHDK and SYGVNS. The ends were cut back, 3 bases at V and 10 bases at J, with 10 bases in the middle. CDR3 length: 12 residues. The CDR3 coding sequence is TGTGCCAGCAGTGATTCGTCGGCAGAGCAGTTCTTC. Protein sequence: CASSDSSAEQFF.

The chain couples TRBV11-2 to TRBJ1-1; D remains unclear. V lost 1 base and J lost 1, with 7 bases in between. The germline V gene has CDR1 SGHAT and CDR2 FQNNGV. This CDR3 is 14 amino acids long. CDR3 in amino acids: CASSLVSQNTEAFF. As DNA, the CDR3 is TGTGCCAGCAGCTTAGTGTCACAGAACACTGAAGCTTTCTTT.

The chain recombines TRBV28 with TRBJ1-1, with D hard to call. The CDR3 covers 13 residues. The V gene lost 6 bases and the J gene lost 4 bases, with 12 bases spanning the gap. Per germline, CDR1 MDHEN and CDR2 SYDVKM. The CDR3 region is CASREYKGTEAFF. The CDR3 DNA sequence: TGTGCCAGCAGAGAATACAAGGGCACTGAAGCTTTCTTT.

In its sample, this clone was seen once. CDR3 nucleotides: TGTGCCAGCAGCCAAGATCTGGGGGTTACTGAAGCTTTCTTT. Its protein is CASSQDLGVTEAFF. This rearrangement joins TRBV14 to TRBJ1-1; weak D call: TRBD1 (5 bases). There are 14 residues in the CDR3. Trimming took 0 bases from V and 5 from J, leaving 10 bases between them. Germline assignment: CDR1 SGHDN and CDR2 FVKESK.

V gene TRBV10-3 combines with J gene TRBJ1-6; 7 nucleotides align to TRBD1. J was trimmed by 7 bases and V by 10 bases; bases with no gene match: 10. Germline CDR1 ENHRY, CDR2 SYGVKD. The CDR3 consists of 14 residues. The CDR3 here is CASDHDRVNSPLHF. In nucleotides, the CDR3 is TGTGCCAGCGATCATGACAGGGTAAATTCACCCCTCCACTTT.

V is TRBV2 and J is TRBJ1-5; 9 nucleotides match TRBD1. The V gene's germline CDR1 is SNHLY and CDR2 FYNNEI. V dropped 7 bases and J dropped 7; count of bases not matched to a gene: 11. The CDR3 covers 15 residues. The CDR3 DNA follows: TGTGCCAGCACCTTCCTGGGACAGGGAAGGCAGCCCCAGCATTTT. The encoded protein is CASTFLGQGRQPQHF.

This clone was observed a single time. The chain links TRBV7-2 to TRBJ2-5; the match to TRBD2 covers 7 bases. Germline lookup yields CDR1 SGHTA and CDR2 FQGNSA. Trimming at V came to 3 bases and at J to 4 bases, leaving 2 bases not matched to a gene. CDR3 length: 13 amino acids. The CDR3 sequence: CASSLGRAETQYF. Here the CDR3 DNA reads TGTGCCAGCAGCTTGGGGAGGGCAGAGACCCAGTACTTC.

This chain connects TRBV5-4 to TRBJ2-5; 12 nucleotides match TRBD2. CDR1 is SGHNT and CDR2 is YYREEE in the germline V gene (reference sequence). The V gene end was trimmed by 4 bases and the J gene end by 1 base; junction bases not matched to a gene: 8. There are 17 residues in the CDR3. The CDR3 region is CASSGEQGLAGQETQYF. The CDR3 nucleotides read TGTGCCAGCAGCGGGGAACAGGGACTAGCGGGCCAAGAGACCCAGTACTTC.

The chain carries TRBV9 and TRBJ2-1; tentative D call: TRBD2 (5 bases). The CDR3 sequence is 14 residues long. Germline CDR1 and CDR2: SGDLS and YYNGEE. Between the trimmed V and J ends, which lost 0 bases and 9 bases, there was a span of 13 bases. Here the CDR3 DNA reads TGTGCCAGCAGCGTAGCTCTGGGGAGTCGTGAGCAGTTCTTC. This sequence encodes CASSVALGSREQFF.

The chain couples TRBV7-2 to TRBJ2-3; possibly TRBD2 for D (6 bases). Trimming removed 5 bases at V and 6 bases at J, with 27 bases between. The CDR3 loop spans 18 amino acids. Germline lookup yields CDR1 SGHTA and CDR2 FQGNSA. The CDR3 loop is CASSPYGGNAIKRDTQYF. The CDR3 coding sequence is TGTGCCAGCAGCCCCTACGGGGGTAACGCCATCAAGCGCGATACGCAGTATTTT.

This clone was seen more than once but under ten times. V and J are TRBV11-2 and TRBJ2-7; no definite D call. There are 13 residues in the CDR3. V lost 5 bases to trimming and J lost 7 bases, with 15 bases between them. Germline V CDR1 and CDR2: SGHAT, FQNNGV. The CDR3 protein is CASSHFRHQEQYF. The CDR3, as DNA: TGTGCCAGCAGCCACTTCCGGCATCAAGAGCAGTACTTC.